The 32 T cell receptor beta chains listed next were all sequenced from one sample in a study of response to subunit inactivated influenza vaccine. Via MiXCR, TCRdb re-called the RT-PCR reads, giving one row per CDR3 protein. The sample records 650,000 to 850,000 distinct CDR3 sequences, about 15% being singletons. This specimen consisted of PBMCs from blood, obtained approximately 15 days before vaccination. These receptor sequences come from a man aged 50 or older who received an inactivated influenza vaccine.

The rearrangement links TRBV4-2 to TRBJ2-1; tentatively, D is TRBD1 (6 bases). The CDR3 loop spans 14 amino acids. V lost 4 bases and J 7 bases, leaving 14 bases between the germline ends. Germline CDR1 is LGHNA and CDR2 is YNFKEQ. CDR3 DNA: TGTGCCAGCAGCCCGAACCCTACAGGGAATGAGCAGTTCTTC. Translation gives CASSPNPTGNEQFF.

V gene TRBV30 combines with J gene TRBJ2-1; D uncertain. The CDR3 totals 13 residues. The V and J ends lost 0 bases and 6 bases respectively, with 9 bases between them. The germline CDR1 and CDR2 sequences are GTSNPN and SVGIG (reference sequence). CDR3 amino acids: CAWSVLFTNEQFF. For the CDR3, the DNA is TGTGCCTGGAGTGTACTATTTACCAATGAGCAGTTCTTC.

The chain is built from TRBV20-1 and TRBJ1-3; D is uncertain. The CDR3 is 13 amino acids. Trimming removed 3 bases from V and 3 bases from J, with 9 bases in between. Germline-derived CDR1 and CDR2 are DFQATT and SNEGSKA (reference sequence). CDR3 amino acids: CSARRGIGNTIYF. The DNA of the CDR3 is TGCAGTGCTAGGAGAGGGATTGGAAACACCATATATTTT.

The chain recombines TRBV20-1 with TRBJ2-3; 9 bases match TRBD2. The CDR3 has 15 residues. V lost 6 bases, J lost 2 bases, and 9 bases stayed unmatched. Per the germline V gene, CDR1 is DFQATT and CDR2 is SNEGSKA (reference sequence). This CDR3 is CSACRLAVLTDTQYF. The DNA for the CDR3 is TGCAGTGCATGTCGACTAGCGGTCCTCACAGATACGCAGTATTTT.

In this sample, this clonotype turned up a few times. The chain combines TRBV6-5 with TRBJ2-7; weak D call: TRBD2 (5 bases). Germline CDR1 reads MNHEY; CDR2 reads SVGAGI. V lost 1 base and J 0 bases, leaving 7 bases between the germline ends. The CDR3 runs 14 residues. CDR3 in amino acids: CASSYFEGSYEQYF. In nucleotides, the CDR3 is TGTGCCAGCAGTTACTTTGAGGGCTCCTACGAGCAGTACTTC.

This clonotype showed up many times. The chain couples TRBV5-1 to TRBJ1-1; D ambiguous. Germline assignment: CDR1 SGHRS and CDR2 YFSETQ. V was pared by 0 bases and J by 5 bases, with 8 bases between. The CDR3 totals 13 residues. The CDR3 DNA follows: TGCGCCAGCAGCTTGGTTGAAGTAACTGAAGCTTTCTTT. It translates to CASSLVEVTEAFF.

The rearrangement uses TRBV2 and TRBJ2-1; a possible D gene is TRBD2 (6 bases). The CDR3 sequence is 14 residues long. The V end lost 5 bases, the J end lost 7 bases, and 15 bases lay between the germline ends. Germline assignment: CDR1 SNHLY and CDR2 FYNNEI. The CDR3 loop is CASSRMGGSNEQFF. Written as DNA, the CDR3 is TGTGCCAGCAGTCGTATGGGGGGATCGAATGAGCAGTTCTTC.

The rearrangement joins TRBV20-1 to TRBJ2-2; D is undetermined. CDR1 is DFQATT, CDR2 SNEGSKA, per germline (reference sequence). V lost 3 bases to trimming and J lost 0 bases, with 8 bases between them. The CDR3 is made up of 14 amino acids. The CDR3 DNA follows: TGCAGTGCTAGTCTACAAACGAACACCGGGGAGCTGTTTTTT. Its translation: CSASLQTNTGELFF.

Turning to this clonotype: At one end, the junction sequence differs from germline, possibly due to a read error. This chain uses TRBV12-3 or TRBV12-4 with TRBJ2-5; possibly TRBD1 or TRBD2 for D (5 bases each). This CDR3 is 13 amino acids long. CDR3 protein: CASLATVQDTQYF. DNA for the CDR3: TGTGCCAGCTTAGCGACAGTCCAAGACACCCAGTACTTC.

This clonotype has just a few counts. The chain uses TRBV28 and TRBJ2-2, with 13 positions matching TRBD2. J was trimmed by 7 bases and V by 5 bases; bases with no gene match: 4. The length of the CDR3 is 15 residues. The V gene's germline CDR1 is MDHEN and CDR2 SYDVKM. The CDR3 is CASSGTSGEIGELFF. The CDR3 DNA follows: TGTGCCAGCAGTGGGACTAGCGGGGAGATCGGGGAGCTGTTTTTT.

The V and J genes are TRBV29-1 and TRBJ2-7, with D perhaps being TRBD1 or TRBD2 (6 bases each). Trimming removed 4 bases at V and 3 bases at J, with 13 bases between. CDR1 is SQVTM and CDR2 is ANQGSEA in the germline V gene. This CDR3 spans 13 amino acids. The CDR3 nucleotides are TGCAGCGTTGTACAGGGAGGTTTCTACGAGCAGTACTTC. Amino acids: CSVVQGGFYEQYF.

The chain employs TRBV7-2 and TRBJ2-7; the match to TRBD2 covers 10 bases. The CDR3 totals 14 residues. The germline CDR1 and CDR2 sequences are SGHTA and FQGNSA. With V trimmed by 5 bases and J by 4 bases, 5 bases remained unmatched. DNA of the CDR3: TGTGCCAGCAGCACAGCGGGGGGGCAATACGAGCAGTACTTC. Its translation: CASSTAGGQYEQYF.

The table lists this clonotype with many counts. V is TRBV6-5 and J is TRBJ1-1; no clear D. This CDR3 is 13 amino acids long. Germline values: CDR1 MNHEY, CDR2 SVGAGI. V lost 5 bases, J lost 3 bases, and 10 bases lay in between. For the CDR3, the DNA is TGTGCCAGCAGTATACCTAAGGACACTGAAGCTTTCTTT. This translates into CASSIPKDTEAFF.

This clonotype was detected many times. The chain has TRBV3-1 and TRBJ2-1, with D hard to call. Germline V gene lookup returns CDR1 LGHDT and CDR2 YNNKEL (reference sequence). Trimming shortened V by 2 bases and J by 9 bases, and 14 bases separated the two germline ends. The CDR3 contains 14 residues. The CDR3 protein is CASSQYDSLGEQFF. The CDR3 DNA reads as TGTGCCAGCAGCCAATACGACTCGCTAGGTGAGCAGTTCTTC.

This clonotype has a handful of counts. V usage is TRBV12-3 or TRBV12-4 and J usage is TRBJ2-7; D not resolved. V lost 6 bases and J 2 bases, leaving 11 bases between the germline ends. The CDR3 has 13 amino acids. The chain's CDR3 is CASSNLKAYEQYF. CDR3 in DNA: TGTGCCAGCAGCAATCTGAAGGCCTACGAGCAGTACTTC.

The V and J genes are TRBV14 and TRBJ2-7, with TRBD2 as a possible D gene (7 bases). V lost 1 base and J lost 2, with 27 bases in between. Germline lookup yields CDR1 SGHDN and CDR2 FVKESK. The CDR3 consists of 20 residues. The CDR3 loop is CASSQAHVMLWRGPTYEQYF. DNA of the CDR3: TGTGCCAGCAGCCAAGCCCACGTCATGCTTTGGCGGGGGCCCACCTACGAGCAGTACTTC.

This chain connects TRBV9 to TRBJ2-7; the D gene is possibly TRBD2 (5 bases). The CDR3 extends over 13 amino acids. Germline CDR1 is SGDLS and CDR2 is YYNGEE. V was clipped by 0 bases and J by 6 bases, with 10 bases between them. CDR3: CASSVAPGIEQYF. The CDR3 DNA sequence: TGTGCCAGCAGCGTAGCACCGGGGATCGAGCAGTACTTC.

This clonotype was observed a handful of times. The V gene is TRBV7-9, the J gene TRBJ2-1; D is possibly TRBD2 (5 bases). Germline values: CDR1 SEHNR, CDR2 FQNEAQ (reference sequence). Trimming removed 3 bases at V and 8 bases at J, with 17 bases between. The CDR3 loop spans 15 amino acids. CDR3 protein: CASSFGSGRVDEQFF. The CDR3 DNA is TGTGCCAGCAGCTTTGGCAGCGGCAGAGTCGATGAGCAGTTCTTC.

The J gene is TRBJ2-1, the V gene TRBV30, with TRBD1 matching 7 bases. V was clipped by 5 bases and J by 3 bases; unmatched bases: 7. The CDR3 spans 14 residues. Germline CDR1 is GTSNPN and CDR2 is SVGIG (reference sequence). CDR3 nucleotides: TGTGCCTGGTCCCCGGGACAGAGCTACAATGAGCAGTTCTTC. Translating gives CAWSPGQSYNEQFF.

This chain joins TRBV9 and TRBJ2-1; 11 bases map to TRBD2. J gave up 9 bases and V 7 bases, and 12 bases lay outside the gene matches. The CDR3 loop spans 15 amino acids. CDR1 is SGDLS and CDR2 is YYNGEE in the germline V gene. CDR3 bases: TGTGCCAGCGGCCAACTAGCGGGAGAGGGTAGTGAGCAGTTCTTC. This codes for CASGQLAGEGSEQFF.

CDR3 DNA sequence: TGCAGTGCTAGAGAGGACTATCGAAGCACAGATACGCAGTATTTT. Its protein product is CSAREDYRSTDTQYF. The chain uses TRBV20-1 and TRBJ2-3, with D perhaps matching TRBD2 (6 bases). V was trimmed by 0 bases and J by 0 bases, leaving 10 bases between them. This CDR3 is 15 amino acids long. Germline CDR1 DFQATT, CDR2 SNEGSKA (reference sequence).

This clonotype was found a few times. The chain uses TRBV5-1 and TRBJ1-2, with no clear D. Looked up from germline, CDR1 is SGHRS and CDR2 is YFSETQ. With 5 bases removed from V and 5 bases from J, the gap between germline ends came to 10 bases. The CDR3 consists of 12 residues. The CDR3 sequence: CASREGLYGYTF. The CDR3 bases are TGCGCCAGCAGGGAGGGTTTGTATGGCTACACCTTC.

This clonotype was seen a few times. The chain couples TRBV5-1 to TRBJ2-2, with D unresolved. V lost 4 bases and J lost 6, with 10 bases in between. CDR1 SGHRS and CDR2 YFSETQ come from the germline V gene. CDR3 size: 13 residues. Here the CDR3 reads CASSPELAGELFF. The CDR3 region has the DNA TGCGCCAGCAGCCCTGAATTGGCCGGGGAGCTGTTTTTT.

This clonotype was found many times. The gene calls are TRBV3-1 and TRBJ2-7; D gene unclear. Germline lookup yields CDR1 LGHDT and CDR2 YNNKEL (reference sequence). The CDR3 has 12 residues. Trimming removed 2 bases from V and 5 bases from J, with 7 bases in between. CDR3 bases: TGTGCCAGCAGCCAAATAAAACACGAGCAGTACTTC. This translates into CASSQIKHEQYF.

V usage is TRBV30 and J usage is TRBJ2-5; 8 nucleotides agree with TRBD2. This CDR3 region has 13 residues. CDR1 is GTSNPN, CDR2 SVGIG, per germline (reference sequence). With V trimmed by 1 base and J by 5 bases, 3 bases remained unmatched. The CDR3 sequence: CAWSEGLEETQYF. The CDR3 DNA sequence: TGTGCCTGGAGTGAGGGACTAGAGGAGACCCAGTACTTC.

The chain joins TRBV14 to TRBJ2-2; D not resolved. The germline V gene encodes CDR1 SGHDN and CDR2 FVKESK. CDR3 length: 16 residues. V was pared by 2 bases and J by 0 bases, with 10 bases between. The CDR3 bases are TGTGCCAGCAGCCAATTGTTCCAGGCGAACACCGGGGAGCTGTTTTTT. It is translated as CASSQLFQANTGELFF. The variable domain in full, with the rest retrieved from reference TRBV14 and TRBJ2-2, is EAGVTQFPSHSVIEKGQTVTLRCDPISGHDNLYWYRRVMGKEIKFLLHFVKESKQDESGMPNNRFLAERTGGTYSTLKVQPAELEDSGVYFCASSQLFQANTGELFFGEGSRLTVL.

J is TRBJ1-2 and V is TRBV6-5, with D maybe TRBD1 (5 bases). Germline V gives CDR1 MNHEY, CDR2 SVGAGI. The CDR3 runs 14 residues. V was trimmed by 2 bases and J by 4 bases, leaving 11 bases between them. CDR3 amino acids: CASSYRDGLYGYTF. The DNA for the CDR3 is TGTGCCAGCAGTTACCGGGACGGACTCTATGGCTACACCTTC.

This clonotype was detected once. The chain is built from TRBV6-2 or TRBV6-3 and TRBJ2-3; the match to TRBD2 covers 7 bases. J gave up 2 bases and V 3 bases, and 14 bases lay outside the gene matches. CDR3 length equals 18 residues. Germline CDR1 is MNHEY and CDR2 is SVGEGT. The CDR3 DNA is TGTGCCAGCAGTTATACGTCGGCAAGGGGAGGGCCCACAGATACGCAGTATTTT. It translates to CASSYTSARGGPTDTQYF.

This clonotype was seen ten or more times. The J gene is TRBJ2-3, the V gene TRBV12-3 or TRBV12-4; 12 bases match TRBD1. This CDR3 spans 16 amino acids. The junction had 2 bases not matched to a gene; V was cut back by 4 bases and J by 0 bases. CDR3 sequence reads: CASSSGQGASTDTQYF. The CDR3 nucleotides read TGTGCCAGCAGTTCGGGACAGGGGGCTAGCACAGATACGCAGTATTTT.

This clonotype turned up a few times. The chain is built from TRBV11-2 and TRBJ2-1; D may be TRBD2 (6 bases). The ends were cut back, 0 bases at V and 0 bases at J, with 33 bases in the middle. Looked up from germline, CDR1 is SGHAT and CDR2 is FQNNGV. The CDR3 runs to 24 residues. The CDR3 nucleotides read TGTGCCAGCAGCTTAGAATGGAGTCCCGGGACTCCCGATGCGGTAGCCGTCTCCTACAATGAGCAGTTCTTC. This encodes CASSLEWSPGTPDAVAVSYNEQFF.

The genes are TRBV20-1 and TRBJ1-1, with TRBD1 as a possible D gene (6 bases). CDR3 size: 17 residues. Trimming cost V 0 bases and J 1 base, with 18 bases left between them. Germline V gene sequence: CDR1 DFQATT, CDR2 SNEGSKA (reference sequence). The CDR3 DNA sequence: TGCAGTGCTAGAGATCGGGGGCAGGGCTCCTGGAACACTGAAGCTTTCTTT. This sequence encodes CSARDRGQGSWNTEAFF.

As to this clonotype: A junction boundary mismatches the germline segment, possibly from a read error. The DNA for the CDR3 is TGTGCCATCACTGAGAGGTCGGGGGGCTACACCTTC. Protein: CAITERSGGYTF. The chain uses TRBV10-3 and TRBJ1-2; unclear D gene. The germline V gene has CDR1 ENHRY and CDR2 SYGVKD. The CDR3 runs 12 residues.